Described below is a single TCR beta chain sequence and its context. Its antigen remains unidentified. There are 14 residues in the CDR3. Germline values: CDR1 SGDLS, CDR2 YYNGEE. V dropped 3 bases and J dropped 2 bases, with 11 bases sitting between them. The source of the sample is a study of cytomegalovirus exposure and HLA in healthy donors. Study in general: Previous work identified roughly 110 million unique TCR beta sequences from 200 million or so T cells.

The PCR made use of 60 Vbeta and 13 Jbeta primers. Data came from immunoSEQ multiplex PCR; TCRdb stores just in-frame clones and leaves some out. This sample's table reports 100,000 to 150,000 clones. Overall study findings and caveats: The dataset shows that most TCR sequences were rare, while some public TCRs occurred in many donors. Information on immune exposure was restricted to one variable (CMV serostatus). Several top significant clusters appeared, in a later analysis, to be linked to common viral pathogens.

Sequencing input: PBMCs. V gene TRBV9 combines with J gene TRBJ1-1; TRBD1 is a possible D gene (5 bases). The TCR was taken from a woman aged 40 to 55 in good health and CMV-seronegative. The CDR3 DNA is TGTGCCAGCAGCGAGGGGAACATCAACACTGAAGCTTTCTTT. Translating gives CASSEGNINTEAFF. Full variable domain (missing parts from reference TRBV9 and TRBJ1-1): DSGVTQTPKHLITATGQRVTLRCSPRSGDLSVYWYQQSLDQGLQFLIQYYNGEERAKGNILERFSAQQFPDLHSELNLSSLELGDSALYFCASSEGNINTEAFFGQGTRLTVV.